This section outlines one T cell receptor (beta chain) sequence together with its context. Its antigen is still unknown. Within the sample, other DNA sequences also encode this same CDR3. This entry belongs to a study of shared clonotypes between healthy human individuals. Overall study results and limits: Clonotype sharing levels among donors were expected to vary with sequencing depth. The study found roughly 5% of naive CD4 clonotypes shared across a few donors.

Terminally differentiated effector memory CD45RA+ cells were excluded by CCR7 positive selection of CD45RO-negative cells. The donors were all Caucasian adults (living in Nashville, Tennessee). The CDR3 covers 13 residues. Between the trimmed V and J ends, which lost 2 bases and 1 base, there was a span of 5 bases. Germline-derived CDR1 and CDR2 are MNHEY and SVGAGI. Replicate PCRs from sorted subsets contained 200 ng DNA, which is around 30,000 T cell genomes. Assay used: immunoSEQ multiplex PCR; TCRdb lists only in-frame clones, some missing. The sample carries about 2.1 million clones, approximately 94% recorded once.

The receptor was derived from a man aged 18 to 29 in good health. Some clones in this sample may be carry-over from other donors' samples. The sequenced material came from naive CD8+ T cells from PBMCs. The rearrangement uses TRBV6-5 and TRBJ1-1; D is unclear. CDR3 sequence: CASSYTRNTEAFF. DNA of the CDR3: TGTGCCAGCAGTTACACCAGGAACACTGAAGCTTTCTTT.